This T cell receptor (beta chain) comes out of a study of T cells in Graves' hyperthyroidism and ophthalmopathy. Study results and caveats: Progression to ophthalmopathy was predicted a median of about 6.6 months early. Ophthalmopathy was separated from stable hyperthyroidism by a 13 V-J model.

Clinicians diagnosed patients from clinical symptoms, serum thyroxine and TRAb, thyroid ultrasound and orbital computed tomography. Fresh peripheral blood, 9.5 to 10 ml of it, supplied the PBMCs. Template material for amplifying TCR beta CDR3 regions consisted of RNA transcripts. During a first-round RT-PCR of the TCR CDR3, the HTBI primer set was used. Using its own MiXCR run on the multiplex PCR reads, TCRdb lists one record per CDR3 protein. Among some 500,000 distinct CDR3 sequences, approximately 24% were seen once, and the ten largest hold about 11%. A remark on this clonotype: What it binds is not known.

Germline CDR1 and CDR2: SGHAT and FQNNGV. Trimming removed 0 bases from V and 7 bases from J, with 16 bases in between. This CDR3 contains 16 residues. The clonotype comes from a woman in her thirties with Graves' ophthalmopathy. The sequenced material came from blood. The chain uses TRBV11-2 and TRBJ1-5; the D gene is possibly TRBD1 (5 bases). CDR3 loop: CASSLDQYGGRQPQHF. CDR3 DNA sequence: TGTGCCAGCAGCTTAGATCAGTACGGGGGACGGCAGCCCCAGCATTTT.